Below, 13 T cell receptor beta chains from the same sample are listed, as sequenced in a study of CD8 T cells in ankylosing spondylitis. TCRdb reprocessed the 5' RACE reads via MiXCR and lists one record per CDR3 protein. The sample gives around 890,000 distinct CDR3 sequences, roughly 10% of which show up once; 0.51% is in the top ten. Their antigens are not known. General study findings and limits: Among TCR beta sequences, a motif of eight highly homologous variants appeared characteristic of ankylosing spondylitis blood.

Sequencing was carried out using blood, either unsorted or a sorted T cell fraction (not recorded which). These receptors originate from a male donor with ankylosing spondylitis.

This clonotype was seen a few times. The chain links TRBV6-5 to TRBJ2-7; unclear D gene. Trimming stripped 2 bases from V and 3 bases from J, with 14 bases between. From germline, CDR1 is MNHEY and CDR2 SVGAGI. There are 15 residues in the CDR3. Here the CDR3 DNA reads TGTGCCAGCAGTTACAGGCCAGAATTTCACTACGAGCAGTACTTC. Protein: CASSYRPEFHYEQYF.

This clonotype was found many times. The CDR3 is CSANRQYVTYEQYF. The CDR3 nucleotides are TGCAGTGCTAATAGACAGTATGTGACCTACGAGCAGTACTTC. The chain carries TRBV20-1 and TRBJ2-7, with D possibly matching TRBD1 (5 bases). The V gene lost 4 bases and the J gene lost 2 bases, with 15 bases spanning the gap. Germline V gene lookup returns CDR1 DFQATT and CDR2 SNEGSKA (reference sequence). There are 14 residues in the CDR3.

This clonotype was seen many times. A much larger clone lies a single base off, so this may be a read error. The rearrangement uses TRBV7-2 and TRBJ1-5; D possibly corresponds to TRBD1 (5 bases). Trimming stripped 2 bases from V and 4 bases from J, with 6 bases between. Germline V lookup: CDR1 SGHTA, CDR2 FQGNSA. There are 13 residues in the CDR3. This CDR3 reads CASSLWGNQPQHF. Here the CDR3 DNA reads TGTGCCAGCAGCTTATGGGGGAATCAGCCCCAGCATTTT.

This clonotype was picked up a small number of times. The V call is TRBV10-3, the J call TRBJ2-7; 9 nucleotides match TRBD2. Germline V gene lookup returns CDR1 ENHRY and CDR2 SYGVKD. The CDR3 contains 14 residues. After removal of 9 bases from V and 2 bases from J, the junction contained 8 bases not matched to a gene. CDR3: CAIGAGGGTYEQYF. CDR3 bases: TGTGCCATTGGAGCGGGAGGAGGGACCTACGAGCAGTACTTC.

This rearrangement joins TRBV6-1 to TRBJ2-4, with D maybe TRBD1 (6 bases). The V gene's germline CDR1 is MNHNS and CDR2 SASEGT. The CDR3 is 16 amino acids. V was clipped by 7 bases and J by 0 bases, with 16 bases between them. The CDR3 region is CASTQGLTLAKNIQYF. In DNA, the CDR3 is TGTGCCAGCACACAGGGTCTGACTTTAGCCAAAAACATTCAGTACTTC.

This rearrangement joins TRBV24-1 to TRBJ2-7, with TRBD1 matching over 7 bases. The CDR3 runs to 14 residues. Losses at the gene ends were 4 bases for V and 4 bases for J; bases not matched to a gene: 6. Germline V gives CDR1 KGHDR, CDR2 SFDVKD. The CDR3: CATSDSKTGYEQYF. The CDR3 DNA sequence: TGTGCCACCAGTGACTCAAAGACAGGGTACGAGCAGTACTTC.

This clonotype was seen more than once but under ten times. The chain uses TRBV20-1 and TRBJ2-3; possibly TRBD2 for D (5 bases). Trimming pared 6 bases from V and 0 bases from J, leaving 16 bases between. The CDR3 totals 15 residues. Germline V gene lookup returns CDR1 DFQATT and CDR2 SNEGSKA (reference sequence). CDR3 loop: CSADEGYLSTDTQYF. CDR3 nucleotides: TGCAGTGCCGACGAGGGCTACCTTAGCACAGATACGCAGTATTTT.

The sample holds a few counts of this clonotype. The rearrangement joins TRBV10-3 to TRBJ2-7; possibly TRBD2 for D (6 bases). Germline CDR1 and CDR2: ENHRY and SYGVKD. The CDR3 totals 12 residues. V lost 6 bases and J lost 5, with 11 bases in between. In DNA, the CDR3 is TGTGCCATCAGGGAGGGCGGGAACGAGCAGTACTTC. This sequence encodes CAIREGGNEQYF.

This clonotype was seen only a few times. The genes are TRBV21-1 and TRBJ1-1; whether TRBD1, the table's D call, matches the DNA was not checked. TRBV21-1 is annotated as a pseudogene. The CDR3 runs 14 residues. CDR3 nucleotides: TGTGCCAGCAGAAAGGCGGGGGTAAACACTGAAGCTTTCTTT. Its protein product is CASRKAGVNTEAFF.

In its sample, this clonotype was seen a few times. The CDR3 DNA reads TGTGCCAGCAGCGTCGGGGGACAAGGCTACGAGCAGTACTTC. Translation gives CASSVGGQGYEQYF. The chain has TRBV9 and TRBJ2-7, with D perhaps being TRBD1 or TRBD2 (6 bases each). The CDR3 sequence is 14 residues long. The germline V gene has CDR1 SGDLS and CDR2 YYNGEE. Trimming shortened V by 2 bases and J by 3 bases, and 12 bases separated the two germline ends.

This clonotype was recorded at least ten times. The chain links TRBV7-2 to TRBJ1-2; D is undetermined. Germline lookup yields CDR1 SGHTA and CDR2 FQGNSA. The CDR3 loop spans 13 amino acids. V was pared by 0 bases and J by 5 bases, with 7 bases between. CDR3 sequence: CASSLAARYGYTF. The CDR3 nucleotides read TGTGCCAGCAGCTTAGCTGCCCGTTATGGCTACACCTTC.

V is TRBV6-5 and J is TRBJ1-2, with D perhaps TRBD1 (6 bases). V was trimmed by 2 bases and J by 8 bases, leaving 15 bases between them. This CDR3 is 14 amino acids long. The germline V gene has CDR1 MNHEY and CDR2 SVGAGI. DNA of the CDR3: TGTGCCAGCAGTTACGGGGGGGCCGTAGGGGGCTACACCTTC. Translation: CASSYGGAVGGYTF.

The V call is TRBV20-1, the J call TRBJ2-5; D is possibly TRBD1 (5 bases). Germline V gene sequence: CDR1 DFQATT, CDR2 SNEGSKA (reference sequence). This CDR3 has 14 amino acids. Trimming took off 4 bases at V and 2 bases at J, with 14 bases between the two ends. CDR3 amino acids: CSATPPRQQETQYF. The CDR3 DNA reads TGCAGTGCTACCCCCCCCAGACAGCAAGAGACCCAGTACTTC.